This T cell receptor beta chain was profiled in a study of cytomegalovirus exposure and HLA in healthy donors. The CDR3 is 16 residues long. Germline-derived CDR1 and CDR2 are SGHRS and YFSETQ. Trimming pared 4 bases from V and 2 bases from J, leaving 17 bases between. In the PCR, 60 Vbeta and 13 Jbeta primers were used. Authors' methods: A later analysis tallied approximately 80 million unique TCR beta chains, about 9.9 million of them shared. Libraries were prepared by immunoSEQ multiplex PCR; TCRdb keeps only in-frame clonotypes and omits some of them. That table furnishes V, J and clone size, whereas the DNA furnished D and trimming. The sample carries some 160,000 clones, around 84% recorded once. Donors in the study were healthy people who gave bone marrow.

Sequenced: PBMCs. The source of this sequence is a boy aged 2 to 10 in good health and CMV-seronegative. The chain employs TRBV5-1 and TRBJ2-3; D not resolved. CDR3 region: CASSPPTRRLTDTQYF. CDR3 nucleotides: TGCGCCAGCAGCCCCCCGACTCGACGCCTCACAGATACGCAGTATTTT.